This T cell receptor beta chain appears in the sequencing data of a study of cytomegalovirus exposure and HLA in healthy donors (dated by TCRdb to between 2016 and 2019). For context, the study as a whole: An earlier analysis of about 530 of the donors reported 276 Gb of sequence data and some 110 million unique TCR beta sequences obtained from 150 million to 200 million T cells. Roughly 300 gigabases of sequencing data and approximately 85 million unique TCR sequences were included in an early release covering about 700 HLA-typed donors. The genetic ancestry cluster associated with self-reported Caucasian donors included about 84% of the 398 genotyped donors. The study aimed to test whether signatures of past pathogen exposure could be identified by cataloging public T cell receptors. The study profiled the T cell repertoires of 666 subjects by immunosequencing and related them to cytomegalovirus serostatus. A separate validation cohort of about 110 different subjects was used in addition to the 666-subject first cohort. To predict cytomegalovirus infection status, the study brought together high-throughput TCR immunosequencing, statistical association of individual TCRs with disease status, and machine learning. In a later analysis, previously published TCR beta repertoires from about 670 donors were re-analyzed and high-resolution HLA genotyping was added so that TCR occurrence patterns could be studied. The later analysis used no new phenotypic data to find candidate immune exposures, relying instead on TCR beta sequences and their occurrence across donors. An earlier analysis of 587 of the donors applied high-throughput TCR beta sequencing to assess whether each TCR beta V gene segment acted as functional or pseudogenic. Alongside the repertoire data, information on donor age, sex, ethnicity and CMV serostatus was compiled. A later genetic analysis used genome-wide SNP genotypes for about 65% of the 666 donors, treating that subset as a discovery cohort. Every discovery cohort repertoire had been produced on one sequencing platform. Both class I and class II loci were covered by HLA typing, at four-digit resolution. The number of typed donors differed by locus: about 620-640 for A, B, C, DRB1 and DQB1; approximately 520 for DQA1; fewer than 610 for DPA1; and some 430 for DPB1. Because of strong linkage in the cohort, four or five DR-DQ haplotypes were treated as single units for association and clustering. Among some 410 genotyped donors of the cohort, an average of approximately 200,000 unique TCR beta nucleotide sequences was sequenced per donor, of which 15% to 20% were non-productive. Beyond this particular receptor, the publication reports: Most TCR sequences were seen in very few donors, while some public TCRs were found in many individuals. Because counts were too low, fewer than 20 rarely observed V segments, including chromosome 9 orphons, were excluded from the earlier analysis of 587 of the donors. The sequencing pipeline was judged likely to have produced a cluster of highly shared sequence variants as a technical artifact. According to a later analysis, TCR association rates differed among HLA loci, with DRB1 alleles showing the most associated TCRs and HLA-C alleles showing the fewest. Because HLA typing was missing for some donors at each locus, association tests included only the typed subset. The classifier was reported to diagnose cytomegalovirus status with high specificity and sensitivity in both the original and validation cohorts. Compared with the roughly 670-donor mean, donors in an Asian-associated ancestry cluster had fewer N-insertions in productive TCRs, according to a later genetic analysis. Sequencing depth was assumed to be roughly uniform across donors in the presence/absence analyses, though that assumption may not hold. According to the authors, the approach could potentially be generalized to other disease states and immunological phenotypes. In the study, approximately 150 TCR beta chains were listed as associated with cytomegalovirus. In vitro tests confirmed that a few of the cytomegalovirus-associated TCR beta chains recognize cytomegalovirus antigens. For the cohort, immune exposure information was limited to CMV serostatus. In this cohort, only TCR beta chains were sequenced, and detectable features were limited by the absence of alpha or paired-chain data. The 87-base-pair reads could not distinguish some IMGT-functional V segments, including TRBV6-2 and TRBV6-3, so those segments were excluded. In a later analysis, several top co-occurrence clusters were reported to appear linked to parvovirus B19, influenza, CMV and Epstein-Barr virus. In an earlier analysis of approximately 590 of the donors, most TCR beta V segments appeared in productive rearrangements about 87% or about 30% of the time, broadly matching IMGT annotations. Assigning TCR associations to individual alleles was difficult when HLA alleles, especially DR and DQ, strongly co-occurred. A further reported finding was that TCR beta sequences accurately predicted the HLA-A and HLA-B alleles for most subjects in the first cohort. In a later analysis, 16,951 TCR beta sequences were associated with specific HLA alleles at a false discovery rate of 0.05. In a later genetic analysis, a missense DCLRE1C variant was associated with V-gene and J-gene trimming of TCR beta chains, and the association was replicated in an independent cohort. Correlated functional status among segregating V segments might reflect linkage disequilibrium, but an unknown experimental factor could not be ruled out. In a later analysis, HLA-associated TCR beta chains were found to be more clonally expanded and to have lower generation probabilities than equally common non-associated chains. Most CMV-associated TCR beta chains appeared to be HLA-restricted in a later analysis, and the HLA associations seemed to be driven largely by CMV exposure.

Concerning this clone itself: Its antigen is not yet known. The junction and the germline gene differ at one end; a read error may be behind it.

The CDR3, from cysteine to phenylalanine, totals 14 residues. Left in the record is the CDR3 DNA by itself, 42 bases read in frame from the first base. The germline V gene (reference sequence) supplies CDR1 SSHAT and CDR2 FNYEAQ. The cohort was made up of about 610 healthy bone marrow donors. All cohort members were sampled while nominally healthy, although unrecorded immune exposures were likely present. The donor was CMV seropositive and was included in the group of 290 or so seropositive cohort members. A peripheral blood sample was provided by each donor, and peripheral blood mononuclear cells were used for TCR beta sequencing. The Qiagen DNeasy Blood Extraction Kit was used to extract genomic DNA from the blood cell samples. Library generation was performed with the immunoSEQ multiplex PCR assay. A mixture of 60 forward primers for TCR Vbeta segments and 13 reverse primers for TCR Jbeta segments was used in the multiplex PCR. The CDR3 region of rearranged TCR beta genes was amplified from genomic DNA with a multiplex PCR assay. Amplified TCR beta libraries were sequenced as 87-base-pair reads on the Illumina HiSeq System. Under the source paper's analysis protocol: Across the roughly 640 repertoires, a later analysis counted 80 million or so unique TCR beta chains, approximately 12 million of which were shared by at least two donors. A nearest-neighbor algorithm error-corrected the raw reads and collapsed the reads into unique sequences, merging closely related sequences to remove PCR and sequencing errors. CDR3 sequences were aligned to IMGT reference sequences to assign V, D and J gene segments. For a sequence to be retained, a match of at least six nucleotides was required to both a V gene segment and a J gene segment. Rearrangements were called productive when the CDR3 lacked stop codons and stayed in frame with V and J; all others were non-productive. CDR3 was defined according to IMGT convention as the region running from the second conserved V-encoded cysteine to the conserved J-encoded phenylalanine. Sequences without an unambiguous match to a single V gene segment were excluded from the earlier analysis of about 600 of the donors. An earlier analysis of around 600 of the donors classified V segments as functional when productive rearrangements were above 56.7% and as segregating when the standard deviation between donors was above 5%. To diagnose cytomegalovirus status from the catalog of TCR beta chain sequences, a statistical classification framework was built. V and J gene assignment, in a later analysis, came from comparing TCR nucleotide sequences with IMGT/GENE-DB human TR gene sequences. The TCRdist pipeline was used in a later analysis to assign CDR3 sequences and most-parsimonious VDJ recombination scenarios. A later analysis defined each TCR beta chain by its CDR3 amino acid sequence plus V-gene family, and excluded reads lacking a unique V-gene family. In a later analysis, around 650 highly shared, low-generation-probability nucleotide sequences were removed to address suspected cross-contamination and a sequencing artifact. In a later analysis, a clonal expansion index for each public chain was calculated from normalized within-repertoire ranks of inferred template counts. In a later analysis, generation probabilities were computed with a VDJ recombination model fitted to out-of-frame rearrangements, and the resulting probabilities were checked against IGoR. In a later analysis, hypergeometric tests were used to score TCR-TCR, TCR-HLA and TCR-CMV co-occurrence, with a repertoire-size bias correction applied to TCR pairs. False discovery rates were estimated in a later analysis by permuting HLA or CMV assignments 20 times. In a later analysis, co-occurring TCRs were grouped with DBSCAN, and TCRdist sequence similarity was added when clustering was performed within HLA-allele-positive subsets. Co-occurrence clustering excluded repertoires with fewer than 30,000 or more than 120,000 public chains, plus five with anomalous nucleotide sharing. TCRdb retrieved this table from immuneACCESS and kept in-frame rearrangements only. Not all clones are present; in checked studies, unresolved V genes account for under half, and no reason is known for the remainder. V and J calls plus clone size are reproduced from that table; the DNA served to infer D and trimming. Present in this sample are approximately 170,000 clones, roughly 70% of which were seen just once. The ten largest clones represent under 5.5% of the sample.

The chain is assembled from TRBV7-7 and TRBJ2-7, with TRBD1 perhaps the D gene, on 6 matching bases. This TCR was sampled from a woman aged 18 to 35 in good health and CMV-seropositive. Sequenced sample: PBMCs. CDR3 sequence: CASNLAWGPYEQYF. Here is the DNA: TGTGCTAGCAACTTAGCGTGGGGGCCCTACGAGCAGTACTTC.